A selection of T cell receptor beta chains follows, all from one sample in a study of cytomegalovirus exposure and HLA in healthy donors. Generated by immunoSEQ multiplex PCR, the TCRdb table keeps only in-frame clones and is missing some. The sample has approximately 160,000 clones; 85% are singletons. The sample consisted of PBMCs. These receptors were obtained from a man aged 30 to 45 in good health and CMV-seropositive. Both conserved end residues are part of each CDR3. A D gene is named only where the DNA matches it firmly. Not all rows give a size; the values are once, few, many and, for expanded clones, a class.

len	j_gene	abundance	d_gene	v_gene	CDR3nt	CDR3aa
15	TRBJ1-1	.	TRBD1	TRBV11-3	TGTGCCAGCAGCTTCGGGACAGGGAAGGTGACTGAAGCTTTCTTT	CASSFGTGKVTEAFF
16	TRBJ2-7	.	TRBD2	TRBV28	TGTGCCAGCAGTTATTCGCGGGGGGGCTTTGGCCACGAGCAGTACTTC	CASSYSRGGFGHEQYF
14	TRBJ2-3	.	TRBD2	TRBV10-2	TGCGCCAGCAGGGGACTAGCGGACACAGATACGCAGTATTTT	CASRGLADTDTQYF
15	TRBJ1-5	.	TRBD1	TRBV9	TGTGCCAGCAGCGCAGACGGACAGGAGGATCAGCCCCAGCATTTT	CASSADGQEDQPQHF
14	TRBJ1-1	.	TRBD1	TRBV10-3	TGTGCCATCGCCCCGGGACAGGGAGGGGCTGAAGCTTTCTTT	CAIAPGQGGAEAFF
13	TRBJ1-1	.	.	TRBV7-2	TGTGCCAGCAGCTCTCAGGGAAACACTGAAGCTTTCTTT	CASSSQGNTEAFF
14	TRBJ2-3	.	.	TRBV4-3	TGCGCCAGCTCGGGCAGCGGCCTCACAGATACGCAGTATTTT	CASSGSGLTDTQYF
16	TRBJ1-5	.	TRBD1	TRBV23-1	TGCGCCAGCAGTCCCGCGGGACAGGGGAAGAATCAGCCCCAGCATTTT	CASSPAGQGKNQPQHF
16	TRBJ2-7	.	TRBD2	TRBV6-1	TGTGCCAGCAGTGAAGCGACTAGCGGGGCCGCCTACGAGCAGTACTTC	CASSEATSGAAYEQYF
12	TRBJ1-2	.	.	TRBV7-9	TGTGCCAGCAGCTTAGCGGCCCCCGGCTACACCTTC	CASSLAAPGYTF
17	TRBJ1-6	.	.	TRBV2	TGTGCCAGCACCCGAAAGGAGGGCAGCTCCTATAATTCACCCCCCCACTTT	CASTRKEGSSYNSPPHF
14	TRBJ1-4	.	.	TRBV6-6	TGTGCCAGCAGCAGGGGAATGGGTGATGAAAAACTGTTTTTT	CASSRGMGDEKLFF
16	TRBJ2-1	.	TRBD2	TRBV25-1	TGTGCCAACCGGACTAGCGGGGGCGGGGACTACAATGAGCAGTTCTTC	CANRTSGGGDYNEQFF
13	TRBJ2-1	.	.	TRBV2	TGTGCCAGCAGTCGACTAGAAGGCAATGAGCAGTTCTTC	CASSRLEGNEQFF
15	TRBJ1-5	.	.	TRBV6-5	TGTGCCAGCAGCCCCGCCGCGTATAGCAATCAGCCCCAGCATTTT	CASSPAAYSNQPQHF
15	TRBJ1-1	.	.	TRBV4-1	TGCGCCAGCAGCCAAGAGGTGCAGGGGAACACTGAAGCTTTCTTT	CASSQEVQGNTEAFF
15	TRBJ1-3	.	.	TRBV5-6	TGTGCCAGCAGCCTGGACCCGACTACTGGAAACACCATATATTTT	CASSLDPTTGNTIYF
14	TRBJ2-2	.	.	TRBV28	TGTGCCAGCAGCTACCTCCGCGGGCCCGGGGAGCTGTTTTTT	CASSYLRGPGELFF
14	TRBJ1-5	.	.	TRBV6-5	TGTGCCAGCAGTTACGGGGGGGGAGGTCAGCCCCAGCATTTT	CASSYGGGGQPQHF
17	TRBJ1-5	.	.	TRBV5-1	TGCGCCAGCAGCCTCCCCGACAGGATTAATAGCAATCAGCCCCAGCATTTT	CASSLPDRINSNQPQHF
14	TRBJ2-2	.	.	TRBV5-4	TGTGCCAGCAGCTTGAATAGGGGCGCCGGGGAGCTGTTTTTT	CASSLNRGAGELFF
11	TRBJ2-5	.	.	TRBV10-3	TGTGCCACTGCTGGGGCAGAGACCCAGTACTTC	CATAGAETQYF
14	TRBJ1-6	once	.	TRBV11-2	TGTGCCAGCAGCCCCCCTCCTCTCTACTCACCCCTCCACTTT	CASSPPPLYSPLHF
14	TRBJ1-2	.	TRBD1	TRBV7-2	TGTGCCAGCAGCCGGACAGGGTTGAACTATGGCTACACCTTC	CASSRTGLNYGYTF
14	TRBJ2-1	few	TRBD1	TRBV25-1	TGTGCCAGCAGTACCTCAGGGGGCTTTAATGAGCAGTTCTTC	CASSTSGGFNEQFF
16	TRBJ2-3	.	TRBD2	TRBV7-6	TGTGCCAGCAGCTTAGCGTCGGGGGGGGCCACAGATACGCAGTATTTT	CASSLASGGATDTQYF
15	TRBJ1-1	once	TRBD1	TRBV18	TGTGCCAGCTCACCACCGGGACAGGGGGGAACTGAAGCTTTCTTT	CASSPPGQGGTEAFF
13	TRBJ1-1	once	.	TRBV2	TGTGCCAGCAGTGAAAGGAGGAGGACTGAAGCTTTCTTT	CASSERRRTEAFF
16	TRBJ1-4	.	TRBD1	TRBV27	TGTGCCAGCAGTTTAAACGGGGACAGGGGAGGAGAAAAACTGTTTTTT	CASSLNGDRGGEKLFF
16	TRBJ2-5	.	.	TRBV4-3	TGCGCCAGCAGCCAAGATGTAGGCAGGGGAGTGGAGACCCAGTACTTC	CASSQDVGRGVETQYF
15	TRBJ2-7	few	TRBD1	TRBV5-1	TGCGCCAGCAGCCTGTCCCCAGGGGGAGTCTACGAGCAGTACTTC	CASSLSPGGVYEQYF
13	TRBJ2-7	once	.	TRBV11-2	TGTGCCAGCAGCCACTTTACAGGGTTCGAGCAGTACTTC	CASSHFTGFEQYF
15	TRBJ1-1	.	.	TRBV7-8	TGTGCCAGCAGCTTAGGTCGGAGGGGGAACACTGAAGCTTTCTTT	CASSLGRRGNTEAFF
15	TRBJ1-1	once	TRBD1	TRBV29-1	TGCAGCGTCGCAGGGGGCTGGGGGATGAACACTGAAGCTTTCTTT	CSVAGGWGMNTEAFF
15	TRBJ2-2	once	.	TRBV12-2	TGTGCAAGTCGCTTAGCGGAAGAGGGAGCCGGGGAGCTGTTTTTT	CASRLAEEGAGELFF